This T cell receptor (beta chain) is drawn from a study of blood T cell repertoires in COVID-19. As for the study in general: Specimens from acute and convalescent COVID-19 originated in the United States, Italy and Spain. The analysed material was cDNA or gDNA that came from T cells, B-cell-depleted T cells, or PBMCs.

Under the authors' procedure: Researchers report that nucleated cell counts were estimated from reference gene primer amplification. The data were produced by immunoSEQ multiplex PCR, yet TCRdb's version contains in-frame clones alone and is incomplete. V and J calls plus clone size are reproduced from that table; the DNA served to infer D and trimming. The sample gives fewer than 140,000 clones, about four fifths of which show up once; around 15% is in the top ten. The sequence derives from a woman aged 55-69 years with acute or convalescent COVID-19. The sample consisted of peripheral blood.

Here the CDR3 reads CASSLSGGQETQYF. CDR3 in DNA: TGTGCCAGCAGTTTATCGGGCGGGCAAGAGACCCAGTACTTC. V usage is TRBV27 and J usage is TRBJ2-5; the D gene is possibly TRBD2 (5 bases). V lost 0 bases to trimming and J lost 2 bases, with 7 bases between them. The germline CDR1 and CDR2 sequences are MNHEY and SMNVEV (reference sequence). This CDR3 is built from 14 residues.